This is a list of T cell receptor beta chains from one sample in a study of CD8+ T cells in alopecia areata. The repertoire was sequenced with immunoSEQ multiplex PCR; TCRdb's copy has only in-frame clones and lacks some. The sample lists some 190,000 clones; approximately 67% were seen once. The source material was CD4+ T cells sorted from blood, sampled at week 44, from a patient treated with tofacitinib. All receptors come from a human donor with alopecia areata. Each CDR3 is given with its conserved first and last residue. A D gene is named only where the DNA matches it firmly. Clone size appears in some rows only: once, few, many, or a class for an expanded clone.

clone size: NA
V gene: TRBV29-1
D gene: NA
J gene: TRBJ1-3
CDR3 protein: CSVCISGNTIYF
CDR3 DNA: TGCAGCGTGTGCATCTCTGGAAACACCATATATTTT

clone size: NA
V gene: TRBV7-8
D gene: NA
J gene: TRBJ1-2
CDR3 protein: CASSHRGHYGYTF
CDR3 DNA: TGTGCCAGCAGCCACCGGGGACACTATGGCTACACCTTC

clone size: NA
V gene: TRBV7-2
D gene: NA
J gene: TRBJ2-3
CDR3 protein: CASTRGRVADTQYF
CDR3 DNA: TGTGCCAGCACCCGCGGTAGAGTGGCAGATACGCAGTATTTT

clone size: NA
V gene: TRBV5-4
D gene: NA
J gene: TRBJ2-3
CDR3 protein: CASSSGDHGTDTQYF
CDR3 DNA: TGTGCCAGCAGCTCGGGGGACCACGGCACAGATACGCAGTATTTT

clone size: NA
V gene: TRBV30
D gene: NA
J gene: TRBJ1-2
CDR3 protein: CAWSSGGGYTF
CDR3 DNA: TGTGCCTGGAGCTCAGGTGGCGGCTACACCTTC

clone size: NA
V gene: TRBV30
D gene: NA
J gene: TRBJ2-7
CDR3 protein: CAWGREGYEQYF
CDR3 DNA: TGTGCCTGGGGAAGGGAAGGATACGAGCAGTACTTC

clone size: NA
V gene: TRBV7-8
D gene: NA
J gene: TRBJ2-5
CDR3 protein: CASSPHPLSQETQYF
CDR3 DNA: TGTGCCAGCAGCCCTCACCCTTTAAGCCAAGAGACCCAGTACTTC

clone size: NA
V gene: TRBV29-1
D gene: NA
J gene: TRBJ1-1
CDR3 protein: CSVEEWQNTEAFF
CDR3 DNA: TGCAGCGTTGAAGAATGGCAGAACACTGAAGCTTTCTTT

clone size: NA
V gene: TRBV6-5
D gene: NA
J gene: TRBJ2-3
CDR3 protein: CASSYGTSDTQYF
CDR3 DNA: TGTGCCAGCAGTTACGGCACCTCAGATACGCAGTATTTT

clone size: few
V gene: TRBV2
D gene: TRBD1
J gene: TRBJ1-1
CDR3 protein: CASSGGQGANTEAFF
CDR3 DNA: TGTGCCAGCAGTGGGGGACAGGGGGCGAACACTGAAGCTTTCTTT

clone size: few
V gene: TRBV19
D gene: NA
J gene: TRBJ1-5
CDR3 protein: CASNTELMPQHF
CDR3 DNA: TGTGCCAGTAACACAGAGTTAATGCCCCAGCATTTT

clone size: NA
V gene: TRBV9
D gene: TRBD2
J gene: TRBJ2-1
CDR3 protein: CASSPQLAGSNEQFF
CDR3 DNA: TGTGCCAGCAGCCCACAGCTAGCGGGGTCGAATGAGCAGTTCTTC

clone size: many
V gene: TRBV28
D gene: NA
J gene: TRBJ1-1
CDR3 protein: CGSGPMNTEAFF
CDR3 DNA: TGTGGCTCTGGCCCCATGAACACTGAAGCTTTCTTT

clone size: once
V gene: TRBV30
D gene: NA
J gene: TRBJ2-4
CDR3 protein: CAWAESKNIQYF
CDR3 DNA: TGTGCCTGGGCGGAATCAAAAAACATTCAGTACTTC

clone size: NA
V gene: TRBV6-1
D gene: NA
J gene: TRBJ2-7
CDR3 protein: CASRDRGSYEQYF
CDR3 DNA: TGTGCCAGCAGGGACAGAGGGTCCTACGAGCAGTACTTC

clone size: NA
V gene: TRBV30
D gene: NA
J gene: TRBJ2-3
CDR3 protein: CAWSWGPNTDTQYF
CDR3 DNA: TGTGCCTGGTCCTGGGGGCCGAACACAGATACGCAGTATTTT

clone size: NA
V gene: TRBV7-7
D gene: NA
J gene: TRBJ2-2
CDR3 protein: CASSKGGNTGELFF
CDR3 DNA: TGTGCCAGCAGCAAGGGGGGGAACACCGGGGAGCTGTTTTTT

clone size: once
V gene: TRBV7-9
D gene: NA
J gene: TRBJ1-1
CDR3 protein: CASSQTRATEAFF
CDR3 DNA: TGTGCCAGCAGCCAGACGAGGGCCACTGAAGCTTTCTTT

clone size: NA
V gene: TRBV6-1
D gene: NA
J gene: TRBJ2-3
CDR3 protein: CASSEARTNRDTQYF
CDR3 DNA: TGTGCCAGCAGTGAAGCGAGGACCAACCGGGATACGCAGTATTTT

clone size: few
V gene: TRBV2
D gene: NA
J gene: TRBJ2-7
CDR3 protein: CASSPPIDRDSYEQYF
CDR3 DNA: TGTGCCAGCAGTCCTCCAATCGACAGAGATTCCTACGAGCAGTACTTC

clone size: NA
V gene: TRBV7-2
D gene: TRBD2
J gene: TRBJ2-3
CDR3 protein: CASSTGLAGVDTQYF
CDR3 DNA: TGTGCCAGCAGCACGGGACTAGCGGGGGTGGATACGCAGTATTTT

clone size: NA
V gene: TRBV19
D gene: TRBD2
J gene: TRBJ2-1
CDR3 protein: CASSILRRSRLAGYNEQFF
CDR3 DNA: TGTGCCAGTAGTATCCTACGACGTAGCAGACTAGCGGGGTACAATGAGCAGTTCTTC

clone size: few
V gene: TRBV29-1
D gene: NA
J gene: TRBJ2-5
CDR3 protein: CSVEDLQVGAETQYF
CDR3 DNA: TGCAGCGTTGAAGATCTTCAAGTGGGAGCTGAGACCCAGTACTTC

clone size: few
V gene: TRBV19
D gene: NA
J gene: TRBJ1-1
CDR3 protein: CASSIPGLLAFF
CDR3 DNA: TGTGCCAGTAGTATACCCGGACTGTTGGCTTTCTTT

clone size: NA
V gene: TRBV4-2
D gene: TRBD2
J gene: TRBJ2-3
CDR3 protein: CASSQRLAGGTASTDTQYF
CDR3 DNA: TGTGCCAGCAGCCAGAGACTAGCGGGGGGGACGGCTAGCACAGATACGCAGTATTTT

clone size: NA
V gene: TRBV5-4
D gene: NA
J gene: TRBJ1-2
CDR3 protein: CASSHSGGYTF
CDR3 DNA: TGTGCCAGCAGCCACTCCGGGGGCTACACCTTC

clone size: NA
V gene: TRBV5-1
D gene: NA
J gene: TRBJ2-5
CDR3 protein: CASSLYQETQYF
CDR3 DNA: TGCGCCAGCAGCTTATACCAAGAGACCCAGTACTTC

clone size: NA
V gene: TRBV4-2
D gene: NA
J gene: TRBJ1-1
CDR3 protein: CASSPRKYTEAFF
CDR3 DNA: TGTGCCAGCAGCCCAAGAAAATACACTGAAGCTTTCTTT

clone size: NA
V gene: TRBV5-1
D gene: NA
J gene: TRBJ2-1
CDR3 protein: CASSLATLSENEQFF
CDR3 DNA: TGCGCCAGCAGCTTGGCAACTTTGAGCGAGAATGAGCAGTTCTTC

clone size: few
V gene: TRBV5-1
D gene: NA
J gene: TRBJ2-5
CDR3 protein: CASSLAVSQETQYF
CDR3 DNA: TGCGCCAGCAGCTTGGCCGTCAGCCAAGAGACCCAGTACTTC

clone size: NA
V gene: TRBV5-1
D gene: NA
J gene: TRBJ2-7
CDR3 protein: CASSGGYEQYF
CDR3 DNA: TGCGCCAGCAGCGGGGGCTACGAGCAGTACTTC

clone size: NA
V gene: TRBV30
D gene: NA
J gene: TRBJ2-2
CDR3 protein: CAWSRGTGELFF
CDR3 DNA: TGTGCCTGGAGTAGAGGGACCGGGGAGCTGTTTTTT

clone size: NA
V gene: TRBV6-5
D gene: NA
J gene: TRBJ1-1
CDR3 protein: CASSYRDNTEAFF
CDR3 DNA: TGTGCCAGCAGTTACCGGGACAACACTGAAGCTTTCTTT

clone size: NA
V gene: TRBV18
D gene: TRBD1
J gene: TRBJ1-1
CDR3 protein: CASSPSGRDSPEAFF
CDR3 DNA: TGTGCCAGCTCACCAAGCGGCAGGGACAGCCCTGAAGCTTTCTTT

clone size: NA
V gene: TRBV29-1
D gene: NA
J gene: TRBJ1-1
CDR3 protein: CSVAGLVKRVAFF
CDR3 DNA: TGCAGCGTCGCCGGGCTAGTAAAGAGAGTAGCTTTCTTT

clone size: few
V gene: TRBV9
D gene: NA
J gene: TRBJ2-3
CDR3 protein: CASSQGRIDTQYF
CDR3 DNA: TGTGCCAGCTCCCAGGGGCGAATAGATACGCAGTATTTT

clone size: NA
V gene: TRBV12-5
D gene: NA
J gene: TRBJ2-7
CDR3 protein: CASGLLSGTGQYF
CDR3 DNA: TGTGCTAGTGGTTTACTCTCCGGGACTGGGCAGTACTTC

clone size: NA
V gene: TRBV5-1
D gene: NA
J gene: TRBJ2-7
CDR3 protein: CASSLVTSYEQYF
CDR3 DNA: TGCGCCAGCAGCTTAGTGACCTCCTACGAGCAGTACTTC

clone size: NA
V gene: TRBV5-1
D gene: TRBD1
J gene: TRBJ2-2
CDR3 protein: CASNLGTGNTGELFF
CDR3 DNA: TGCGCCAGCAACCTCGGGACAGGGAACACCGGGGAGCTGTTTTTT

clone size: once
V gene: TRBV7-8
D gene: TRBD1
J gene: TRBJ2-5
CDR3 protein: CASSPWTGKVSETQYF
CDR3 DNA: TGTGCCAGCAGCCCTTGGACAGGGAAGGTATCAGAGACCCAGTACTTC

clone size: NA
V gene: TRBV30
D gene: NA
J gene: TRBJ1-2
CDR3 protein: CAWSHRTGTRGYTF
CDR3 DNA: TGTGCCTGGAGCCACCGAACAGGGACCAGAGGCTACACCTTC

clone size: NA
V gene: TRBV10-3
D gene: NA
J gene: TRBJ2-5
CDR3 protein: CAISEEETQYF
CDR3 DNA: TGTGCCATCAGTGAAGAAGAGACCCAGTACTTC

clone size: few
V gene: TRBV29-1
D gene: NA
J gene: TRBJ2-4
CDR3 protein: CSVEDLGGARANIQYF
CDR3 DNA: TGCAGCGTTGAAGATCTTGGGGGGGCGCGAGCGAACATTCAGTACTTC

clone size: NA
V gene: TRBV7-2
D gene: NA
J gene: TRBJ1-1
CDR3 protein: CASSLAPGNTEAFF
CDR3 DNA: TGTGCCAGCAGCTTAGCCCCGGGGAACACTGAAGCTTTCTTT

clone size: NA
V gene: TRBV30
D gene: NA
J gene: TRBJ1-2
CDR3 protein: CAWSVKGGYGYTF
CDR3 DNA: TGTGCCTGGAGTGTGAAGGGGGGCTATGGCTACACCTTC